This T cell receptor (beta chain) was documented in a study of radiotherapy plus CTLA-4 blockade in lung cancer. Overall study: Objective responses were observed in more than 15% of patients, and disease control was achieved by just over 30%.

Trimming removed 5 bases from V and 4 bases from J; junction bases left unmatched: 2. The CDR3 covers 14 residues. In germline, CDR1 is SGHTA, CDR2 FQGNSA. Study-wide results and limits: Radiotherapy with ipilimumab was followed by blood expansion of tumor-derived clones.

As to this clone: Antigen specificity is unknown.

Treatment of patients with chemo-refractory metastatic non-small-cell lung cancer consisted of focal radiation plus CTLA-4 blockade with ipilimumab. Assay: immunoSEQ multiplex PCR; the TCRdb copy retains only in-frame clones and omits some. In the table there are about 68,000 clones, 79% of which are singletons. The starting material was peripheral blood, obtained from a patient treated with radiotherapy plus ipilimumab. The sequence derives from a human donor with non-small cell lung cancer who had a complete response to radiotherapy plus ipilimumab. The J gene is TRBJ2-5, the V gene TRBV7-2; TRBD2 aligns across 12 bases. The CDR3 reads CASSRLAGAETQYF. The CDR3 bases are TGTGCCAGCAGCAGACTAGCGGGAGCAGAGACCCAGTACTTC.